Below, 12 T cell receptor beta chains from the same sample are listed, as sequenced in a study of T cells after yellow fever vaccination. One entry per CDR3 protein results from TCRdb running MiXCR on the 5' RACE reads. The table has around 550,000 distinct CDR3 sequences, 19% seen once. The sample here was PBMCs, taken 15 days after the yellow fever booster vaccination. The receptor set was obtained from a man aged 25-45 years who received the YFV17D yellow fever vaccine.

This chain uses TRBV5-1 with TRBJ2-5; TRBD2 matches at 10 bases. This CDR3 has 15 residues. Germline V gene lookup returns CDR1 SGHRS and CDR2 YFSETQ. V dropped 6 bases and J dropped 1; count of bases not matched to a gene: 6. The CDR3 loop reads CASTDSGRLQETQYF. In DNA, the CDR3 is TGCGCCAGCACCGATAGCGGGAGGCTCCAAGAGACCCAGTACTTC.

This clonotype was picked up a small number of times. The V call is TRBV5-1, the J call TRBJ2-7; 11 nucleotides line up with TRBD1. The V gene's germline CDR1 is SGHRS and CDR2 YFSETQ. This CDR3 has 16 amino acids. V lost 0 bases and J lost 3; bases outside the gene matches: 5. The CDR3 reads CASSLGTGGAYYEQYF. For the CDR3, the DNA is TGCGCCAGCAGCTTGGGGACAGGGGGCGCGTACTACGAGCAGTACTTC.

The chain joins TRBV29-1 to TRBJ2-2; D is uncertain. This CDR3 is 13 amino acids long. The germline V and J ends were trimmed by 5 bases and 5 bases, with 12 bases remaining between them. CDR1 and CDR2 from the germline V gene are SQVTM and ANQGSEA. The CDR3 region has the DNA TGCAGCGTTCTACAGAAGGGAACCGGGGAGCTGTTTTTT. The encoded protein is CSVLQKGTGELFF.

The rearrangement joins TRBV5-1 to TRBJ2-7; no clear D gene. With 4 bases removed from V and 3 bases from J, the gap between germline ends came to 11 bases. Per germline, CDR1 SGHRS and CDR2 YFSETQ. The CDR3 sequence is 13 residues long. The CDR3 region has the DNA TGCGCCAGCAGCGGGGAAACCTACTACGAGCAGTACTTC. Protein: CASSGETYYEQYF.

The chain recombines TRBV6-2 or TRBV6-3 with TRBJ1-1, with D tentatively TRBD1 (5 bases). V was trimmed by 2 bases and J by 6 bases, leaving 25 bases between them. CDR1 is MNHEY, CDR2 SVGEGT, per germline. The CDR3 totals 18 residues. This CDR3 reads CASSYATVGRGRSPEAFF. In DNA form, the CDR3 reads TGTGCCAGCAGTTACGCGACAGTCGGCCGGGGTCGGTCTCCTGAAGCTTTCTTT.

The chain links TRBV28 to TRBJ2-5; 9 bases line up with TRBD2. V trimming: 1 base; J trimming: 2 bases; junction bases outside the gene matches: 20. Germline CDR1 and CDR2: MDHEN and SYDVKM. The CDR3 has 21 amino acids. This CDR3 is CASSLSGLARRLFPRQETQYF. The CDR3 coding sequence is TGTGCCAGCAGTTTATCTGGACTAGCGCGACGGTTGTTCCCAAGACAAGAGACCCAGTACTTC.

This clonotype was detected a few times. The chain combines TRBV7-2 with TRBJ2-7, with a tentative D call TRBD1 (6 bases). Germline CDR1 SGHTA, CDR2 FQGNSA. CDR3 length: 14 residues. V gave up 5 bases and J gave up 2 bases, with 13 bases separating them. The CDR3, as DNA: TGTGCCAGCAGCCGGACAGCTCCCCCCTACGAGCAGTACTTC. Translation: CASSRTAPPYEQYF. The full variable domain, rest sourced from reference TRBV7-2 and TRBJ2-7, is GAGVSQSPSNKVTEKGKDVELRCDPISGHTALYWYRQSLGQGLEFLIYFQGNSAPDKSGLPSDRFSAERTGGSVSTLTIQRTQQEDSAVYLCASSRTAPPYEQYFGPGTRLTVT.

The V and J genes are TRBV20-1 and TRBJ2-3, with a weak D call TRBD2 (5 bases). This CDR3 comprises 15 residues. In germline, CDR1 is DFQATT, CDR2 SNEGSKA (reference sequence). Trimming removed 3 bases from V and 2 bases from J, with 15 bases in between. CDR3 in DNA: TGCAGTGCTAGCCAAAGGAGGCTAGTCACAGATACGCAGTATTTT. Its translation: CSASQRRLVTDTQYF.

V is TRBV10-2 and J is TRBJ2-2; D might be TRBD2 (6 bases). Trimming took off 3 bases at V and 0 bases at J, with 20 bases between the two ends. The germline V gene encodes CDR1 WSHSY and CDR2 SAAADI. The CDR3 covers 19 residues. In DNA form, the CDR3 reads TGCGCCAGCAGTGATGTCGCCGGGGATAGCGGAGCGAACACCGGGGAGCTGTTTTTT. Residues: CASSDVAGDSGANTGELFF.

CDR3 coding DNA: TGCGCCAGCAGCTTGGGTGGGAATTTGGGACCGCAGATCAATGAGCAGTTCTTC. Its protein product is CASSLGGNLGPQINEQFF. This chain connects TRBV5-1 to TRBJ2-1; the D call may be TRBD1 or TRBD2 (5 bases each). The CDR3 runs to 18 residues. V lost 0 bases and J lost 6, with 22 bases in between. CDR1 is SGHRS and CDR2 is YFSETQ in the germline V gene.

CDR3 bases: TGTGCCAGCAGTTACAGACTAGCGGGAGAAGGAGGCGAGACCCAGTACTTC. Its translation is CASSYRLAGEGGETQYF. The chain has TRBV6-5 and TRBJ2-5; 12 bases align to TRBD2. V lost 2 bases, J lost 5 bases, and 9 bases stayed unmatched. CDR1 MNHEY and CDR2 SVGAGI come from the germline V gene. The CDR3 spans 17 residues.

The V call is TRBV13, the J call TRBJ2-3; 13 bases are shared with TRBD2. Trimming removed 3 bases from V and 5 bases from J; junction bases left unmatched: 5. This CDR3 has 16 amino acids. Germline assignment: CDR1 PRHDT and CDR2 FYEKMQ (reference sequence). The CDR3 is CASSLSWTSGGDTQYF. CDR3 coding DNA: TGTGCCAGCAGCTTGTCCTGGACTAGCGGGGGAGATACGCAGTATTTT. Filled out from reference TRBV13 and TRBJ2-3, the complete variable domain reads AAGVIQSPRHLIKEKRETATLKCYPIPRHDTVYWYQQGPGQDPQFLISFYEKMQSDKGSIPDRFSAQQFSDYHSELNMSSLELGDSALYFCASSLSWTSGGDTQYFGPGTRLTVL.